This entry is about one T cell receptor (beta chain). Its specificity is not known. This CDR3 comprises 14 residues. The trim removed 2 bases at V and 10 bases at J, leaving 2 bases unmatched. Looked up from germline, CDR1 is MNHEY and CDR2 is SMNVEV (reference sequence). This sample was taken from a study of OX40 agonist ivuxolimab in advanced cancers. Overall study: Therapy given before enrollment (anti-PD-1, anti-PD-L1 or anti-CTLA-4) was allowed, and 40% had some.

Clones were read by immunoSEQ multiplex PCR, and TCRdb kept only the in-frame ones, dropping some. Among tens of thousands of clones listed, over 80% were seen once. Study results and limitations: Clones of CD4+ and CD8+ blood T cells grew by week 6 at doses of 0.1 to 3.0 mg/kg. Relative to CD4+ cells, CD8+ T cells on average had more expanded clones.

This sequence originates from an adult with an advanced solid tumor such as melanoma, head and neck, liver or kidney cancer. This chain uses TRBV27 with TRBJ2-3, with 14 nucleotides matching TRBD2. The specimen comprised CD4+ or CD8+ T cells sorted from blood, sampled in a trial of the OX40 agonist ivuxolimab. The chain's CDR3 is CASSLVTSGGAQYF. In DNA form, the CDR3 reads TGTGCCAGCAGTTTAGTGACTAGCGGGGGGGCGCAGTATTTT.